This record looks at one T cell receptor (beta chain) sequence and its context. The authors distributed each subset's genomic DNA evenly over several immunoSEQ plates. The method was immunoSEQ multiplex PCR; TCRdb's version includes in-frame clones alone and lacks a portion of them. Of 85,000 to 100,000 clones in the sample, approximately 75% were seen once. This sample is drawn from a study of shared clonotypes between healthy human individuals. In the study overall: Each donor's CD8 memory used one plate, CD8 naive two, each CD4 subset three.

Germline assignment: CDR1 MNHEY and CDR2 SMNVEV (reference sequence). Trimming took 1 base from V and 6 from J, leaving 10 bases between them. The CDR3 sequence is 14 residues long. Sequenced material: memory CD8+ T cells sorted from blood. The subset: CD45RO+ cells pooled with CCR7-negative TemRA cells. The clonotype originates from a man under 40 in good health. The chain employs TRBV27 and TRBJ1-5; D may be TRBD1 (5 bases). The CDR3 loop is CASSLLGGFQPQHF. The CDR3 nucleotides are TGTGCCAGCAGTTTATTGGGGGGTTTTCAGCCCCAGCATTTT.